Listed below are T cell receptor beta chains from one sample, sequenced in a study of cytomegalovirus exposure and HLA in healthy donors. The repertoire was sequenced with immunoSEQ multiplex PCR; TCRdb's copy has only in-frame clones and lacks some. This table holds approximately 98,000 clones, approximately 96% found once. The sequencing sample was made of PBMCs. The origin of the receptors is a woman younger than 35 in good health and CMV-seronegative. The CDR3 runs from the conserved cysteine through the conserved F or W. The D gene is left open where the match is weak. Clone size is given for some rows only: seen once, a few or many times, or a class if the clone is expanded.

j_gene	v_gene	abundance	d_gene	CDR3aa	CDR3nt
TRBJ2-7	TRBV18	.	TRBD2	CASSASAGTAGGAYEQYF	TGTGCCAGCTCCGCGTCCGCTGGGACCGCGGGGGGGGCCTACGAGCAGTACTTC
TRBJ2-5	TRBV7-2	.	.	CASSLALASGQETQYF	TGTGCCAGCAGCTTAGCGCTGGCGTCGGGCCAAGAGACCCAGTACTTC
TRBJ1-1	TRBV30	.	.	CAWSREGAGNTEAFF	TGTGCCTGGAGTCGAGAAGGGGCAGGGAACACTGAAGCTTTCTTT
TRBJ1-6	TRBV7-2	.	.	CASRTGGSPPSSPLHF	TGTGCCAGCAGGACCGGGGGGTCCCCCCCCAGCTCACCCCTCCACTTT
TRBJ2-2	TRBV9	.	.	CASSEAVPTGELFF	TGTGCCAGCAGCGAAGCCGTCCCAACCGGGGAGCTGTTTTTT
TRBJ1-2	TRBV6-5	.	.	CASSLVVGHMDGYTF	TGTGCCAGCAGTTTAGTTGTGGGACACATGGATGGCTACACCTTC
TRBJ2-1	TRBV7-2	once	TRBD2	CASSLGRGGSYNEQFF	TGTGCCAGCAGCTTAGGGCGGGGAGGGTCCTACAATGAGCAGTTCTTC
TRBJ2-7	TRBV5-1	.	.	CASSPSGSYEQYF	TGCGCCAGCAGCCCCTCTGGTAGCTACGAGCAGTACTTC
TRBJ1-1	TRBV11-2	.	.	CASSLAHLGAAAEAFF	TGTGCCAGCAGCTTAGCACACCTTGGGGCTGCCGCTGAAGCTTTCTTT
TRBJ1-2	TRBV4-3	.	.	CASSQDPANYGYTF	TGCGCCAGCAGCCAAGATCCGGCTAACTATGGCTACACCTTC
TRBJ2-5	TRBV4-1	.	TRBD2	CASSQIRTSGVETQYF	TGCGCCAGCAGCCAGATTAGGACTAGCGGGGTAGAGACCCAGTACTTC
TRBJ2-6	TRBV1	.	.	CTSSRGSRANVLTF	TGCACCAGCAGCAGGGGGAGTCGGGCCAACGTCCTGACTTTC
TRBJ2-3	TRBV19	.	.	CASSIDVQGHPDTQYF	TGTGCCAGTAGTATAGATGTACAGGGACACCCAGATACGCAGTATTTT
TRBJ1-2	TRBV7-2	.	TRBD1	CASSLVSGERGRGHYGYTF	TGTGCCAGCAGCTTAGTTTCGGGGGAGAGGGGGCGCGGGCACTATGGCTACACCTTC
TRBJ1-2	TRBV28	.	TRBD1	CASRLDRSNYGYTF	TGTGCCAGCAGGTTGGACAGGTCCAACTATGGCTACACCTTC
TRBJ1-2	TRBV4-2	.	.	CASSLDRGAGYGYTF	TGTGCCAGCAGCCTCGATCGGGGGGCTGGCTATGGCTACACCTTC
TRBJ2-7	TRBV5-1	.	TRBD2	CASSVQTSGGAYEQYF	TGCGCCAGCAGCGTACAAACTAGCGGGGGGGCCTACGAGCAGTACTTC
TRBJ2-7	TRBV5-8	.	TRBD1	CASSYPGQGDHEQYF	TGTGCCAGCAGCTACCCGGGACAGGGGGATCACGAGCAGTACTTC
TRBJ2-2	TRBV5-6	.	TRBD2	CASSFPKLAGGPGELFF	TGTGCCAGCAGCTTCCCGAAGCTAGCGGGGGGTCCCGGGGAGCTGTTTTTT
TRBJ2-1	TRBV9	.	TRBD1	CASSDLDREHEQFF	TGTGCCAGCAGCGACCTCGACAGGGAGCATGAGCAGTTCTTC
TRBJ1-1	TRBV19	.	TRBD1	CARIVQGFRYTEAFF	TGTGCCAGAATCGTACAGGGGTTCAGGTACACTGAAGCTTTCTTT
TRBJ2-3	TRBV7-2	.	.	CASSLERLATDTQYF	TGTGCCAGCAGCTTAGAAAGGCTAGCAACAGACACGCAGTATTTT